A single sample gave rise to the 19 T cell receptor beta chains below, sequenced in a study of blood T cell repertoires in COVID-19. TCRdb keeps only in-frame clones here, not all; method: immunoSEQ multiplex PCR. The data show about 300,000 clones, about nine tenths seen once. The sample was peripheral blood. These receptors all stem from a woman in her 30s with COVID-19, enrolled during active disease.

The chain has TRBV28 and TRBJ1-1, with a possible D match to TRBD1 (5 bases). The CDR3 spans 15 residues. CDR1 is MDHEN, CDR2 SYDVKM, per germline. V shed 3 bases and J shed 1 base, with 12 bases lying between them. CDR3 DNA: TGTGCCAGCAGTTTCGCACAGGTCCAGAACACTGAAGCTTTCTTT. This encodes CASSFAQVQNTEAFF. The complete variable domain, with remaining parts taken from reference TRBV28 and TRBJ1-1, reads DVKVTQSSRYLVKRTGEKVFLECVQDMDHENMFWYRQDPGLGLRLIYFSYDVKMKEKGDIPEGYSVSREKKERFSLILESASTNQTSMYLCASSFAQVQNTEAFFGQGTRLTVV.

The chain is built from TRBV11-2 and TRBJ1-2; D gene ambiguous. With 5 bases removed from V and 8 bases from J, the gap between germline ends came to 15 bases. This CDR3 has 13 residues. Looked up from germline, CDR1 is SGHAT and CDR2 is FQNNGV. The CDR3 spells CASSLPSGVGYTF. CDR3 nucleotides: TGTGCCAGCAGCCTCCCCTCCGGGGTAGGCTACACCTTC.

The chain links TRBV30 to TRBJ2-1, with D possibly matching TRBD1 (5 bases). V was cut by 1 base and J by 6 bases, with 7 bases left in between. The V gene's germline CDR1 is GTSNPN and CDR2 SVGIG (reference sequence). The CDR3 totals 12 residues. The CDR3 reads CAWSEGINEQFF. CDR3 nucleotides: TGTGCCTGGAGTGAGGGGATCAATGAGCAGTTCTTC.

The chain has TRBV15 and TRBJ1-3; weak D call: TRBD1 (6 bases). Germline V lookup: CDR1 LNHNV, CDR2 YYDKDF (reference sequence). This CDR3 is 16 amino acids long. V lost 1 base, J lost 2 bases, and 12 bases lay in between. CDR3 nucleotides: TGTGCCACCAGCAGAGTCCGGACAGCCGCTGGAAACACCATATATTTT. Protein sequence: CATSRVRTAAGNTIYF.

The V call is TRBV30, the J call TRBJ2-4; 8 nucleotides align to TRBD1. Trimming at V came to 2 bases and at J to 0 bases, leaving 6 bases not matched to a gene. Per the germline V gene, CDR1 is GTSNPN and CDR2 is SVGIG (reference sequence). The CDR3 runs 16 residues. For the CDR3, the DNA is TGTGCCTGGAGTTCAGGGACAGGACTAGCCAAAAACATTCAGTACTTC. It translates to CAWSSGTGLAKNIQYF.

Details on this clone: Other DNA sequences from this sample encode an identical CDR3 as well. The V call is TRBV7-3, the J call TRBJ1-1; D is unclear. CDR1 and CDR2 (germline): SGHTA, FQGTGA. The V and J ends lost 3 bases and 8 bases respectively, with 13 bases between them. This CDR3 is built from 13 residues. DNA for the CDR3: TGTGCCAGCAGCTTCGGGTACGGAACGGAAGCTTTCTTT. Translation gives CASSFGYGTEAFF. The full variable domain, with the rest looked up from reference TRBV7-3 and TRBJ1-1, is GAGVSQTPSNKVTEKGKYVELRCDPISGHTALYWYRQSLGQGPEFLIYFQGTGAADDSGLPNDRFFAVRPEGSVSTLKIQRTERGDSAVYLCASSFGYGTEAFFGQGTRLTVV.

The rearrangement links TRBV7-2 to TRBJ1-2, with D uncertain. Trimming left V 4 bases short and J 8 bases short, with 29 bases between. The germline V gene has CDR1 SGHTA and CDR2 FQGNSA. CDR3 size: 18 residues. CDR3 sequence: CASSSFDRYTAPKEGYTF. The CDR3 nucleotides are TGTGCCAGCAGCTCGTTTGACCGTTACACGGCCCCAAAGGAGGGCTACACCTTC. The full variable domain, with the rest looked up from reference TRBV7-2 and TRBJ1-2, is GAGVSQSPSNKVTEKGKDVELRCDPISGHTALYWYRQSLGQGLEFLIYFQGNSAPDKSGLPSDRFSAERTGGSVSTLTIQRTQQEDSAVYLCASSSFDRYTAPKEGYTFGSGTRLTVV.

The chain carries TRBV18 and TRBJ1-3, with D hard to call. With 4 bases removed from V and 2 bases from J, the gap between germline ends came to 15 bases. There are 16 residues in the CDR3. The germline V gene has CDR1 KGHSH and CDR2 LQKENI. CDR3 sequence (DNA): TGTGCCAGCTCACTTGAGGCGGGGAGTCCTGGAAACACCATATATTTT. It translates to CASSLEAGSPGNTIYF.

This rearrangement joins TRBV2 to TRBJ2-3, with 10 bases lining up with TRBD1. Trimming cost V 1 base and J 5 bases; bases outside gene matches: 12. In germline, CDR1 is SNHLY, CDR2 FYNNEI. CDR3 length: 18 residues. The CDR3 region has the DNA TGTGCCAGCAGTGAAGGGCCCGGGACAGGGGATTCTGGAGATACGCAGTATTTT. Translation gives CASSEGPGTGDSGDTQYF. The whole variable domain, remainder taken from reference TRBV2 and TRBJ2-3, is EPEVTQTPSHQVTQMGQEVILRCVPISNHLYFYWYRQILGQKVEFLVSFYNNEISEKSEIFDDQFSVERPDGSNFTLKIRSTKLEDSAMYFCASSEGPGTGDSGDTQYFGPGTRLTVL.

V usage is TRBV5-1 and J usage is TRBJ2-2; TRBD1 matches at 7 bases. The CDR3 sequence is 17 residues long. Trimming took 3 bases from V and 0 from J; bases not matched to a gene: 8. The germline gives CDR1 SGHRS, CDR2 YFSETQ. The CDR3 protein is CASSYWGQTTNTGELFF. The CDR3 DNA is TGCGCCAGCAGCTACTGGGGACAGACGACGAACACCGGGGAGCTGTTTTTT.

This clone was counted a few times. This rearrangement joins TRBV19 to TRBJ1-1; D is ambiguous. The CDR3 spans 15 residues. Germline CDR1 reads LNHDA; CDR2 reads SQIVND (reference sequence). Trimming took off 7 bases at V and 5 bases at J, with 20 bases between the two ends. CDR3 protein: CASTPIGPGGTEAFF. The CDR3 bases are TGTGCCAGTACCCCAATCGGTCCGGGAGGAACTGAAGCTTTCTTT.

This clone was seen only a few times. The rearrangement links TRBV6-5 to TRBJ1-2; 7 bases map to TRBD1. The V segment lost 5 bases and the J segment 2 bases; nucleotides outside the gene matches: 8. The CDR3 runs to 15 residues. Looked up from germline, CDR1 is MNHEY and CDR2 is SVGAGI. This CDR3 reads CASSRQGTINYGYTF. In nucleotides, the CDR3 is TGTGCCAGCAGTCGACAGGGCACAATAAACTATGGCTACACCTTC.

J is TRBJ1-4 and V is TRBV14; TRBD1 is a possible D gene (6 bases). Germline values: CDR1 SGHDN, CDR2 FVKESK. Trimming removed 4 bases at V and 8 bases at J, with 17 bases between. The CDR3 is 15 amino acids. The CDR3 reads CASSRGNGRGEKLFF. The CDR3 DNA reads TGTGCCAGCAGCCGGGGGAACGGCAGGGGAGAAAAACTGTTTTTT.

This clone came up once. The V gene is TRBV24-1, the J gene TRBJ2-3, with TRBD2 matching over 11 bases. CDR1 is KGHDR and CDR2 is SFDVKD in the germline V gene. The CDR3 runs 17 residues. V gave up 4 bases and J gave up 6 bases; unmatched junction bases: 11. The CDR3 reads CATSEGRLAGPTDTQYF. The CDR3 DNA sequence: TGTGCCACCAGTGAAGGGAGACTAGCGGGGCCGACGGATACGCAGTATTTT.

This chain links TRBV5-4 with TRBJ1-1; the match to TRBD1 covers 11 bases. The CDR3 runs to 14 residues. V trimming: 5 bases; J trimming: 6 bases; junction bases outside the gene matches: 6. CDR1 and CDR2 (germline): SGHNT, YYREEE (reference sequence). CDR3 loop: CASRTGTGGAEAFF. The CDR3 DNA reads TGTGCCAGCAGAACCGGGACAGGGGGGGCTGAAGCTTTCTTT.

V gene TRBV6-2 or TRBV6-3 combines with J gene TRBJ2-3; D unclear. Trimming stripped 1 base from V and 1 base from J, with 6 bases between. This CDR3 is 14 amino acids long. Germline CDR1 reads MNHEY; CDR2 reads SVGEGT. CDR3 in DNA: TGTGCCAGCAGTTACTTAGCCCGCACAGATACGCAGTATTTT. Translating gives CASSYLARTDTQYF.

The chain links TRBV11-2 to TRBJ2-2; no clear D gene. Trimming pared 4 bases from V and 5 bases from J, leaving 11 bases between. Germline assignment: CDR1 SGHAT and CDR2 FQNNGV. The CDR3 is 14 residues long. The CDR3 region is CASSSTPGTGELFF. DNA of the CDR3: TGTGCCAGCAGCTCCACCCCCGGGACCGGGGAGCTGTTTTTT. The full variable domain, in which reference TRBV11-2 and TRBJ2-2 provide the parts outside the CDR3, is EAGVAQSPRYKIIEKRQSVAFWCNPISGHATLYWYQQILGQGPKLLIQFQNNGVVDDSQLPKDRFSAERLKGVDSTLKIQPAKLEDSAVYLCASSSTPGTGELFFGEGSRLTVL.

V gene TRBV6-9 combines with J gene TRBJ1-5; TRBD1 is a possible D gene (5 bases). Trimming removed 2 bases from V and 6 bases from J, with 11 bases in between. CDR3 length: 14 amino acids. Germline CDR1 MNHGY, CDR2 SVAAGI. DNA of the CDR3: TGTGCCAGCAGTTATCCCCAGGGTTGTCAGCCCCAGCATTTT. As protein: CASSYPQGCQPQHF.

The chain is built from TRBV7-9 and TRBJ2-7, with D possibly TRBD1 on 5 matching bases. Germline V lookup: CDR1 SEHNR, CDR2 FQNEAQ (reference sequence). This CDR3 has 12 amino acids. V was cut by 7 bases and J by 4 bases, with 11 bases left in between. CDR3 protein: CASTKTVYEQYF. The CDR3 region has the DNA TGTGCCAGCACCAAGACAGTTTACGAGCAGTACTTC. The complete variable domain, with remaining parts taken from reference TRBV7-9 and TRBJ2-7, reads DTGVSQNPRHKITKRGQNVTFRCDPISEHNRLYWYRQTLGQGPEFLTYFQNEAQLEKSRLLSDRFSAERPKGSFSTLEIQRTEQGDSAMYLCASTKTVYEQYFGPGTRLTVT.